This TCR beta chain was found in a study of OX40 agonist ivuxolimab in advanced cancers. The wider study: Two cutaneous melanoma patients and one hepatocellular carcinoma patient, three in all, had partial responses.

Looked up from germline, CDR1 is LNHDA and CDR2 is SQIVND (reference sequence). Germline trimming cut 7 bases from V and 7 bases from J; bases unmatched to any gene: 6. The CDR3 covers 14 residues. Data came from immunoSEQ multiplex PCR; TCRdb stores just in-frame clones and leaves some out. Of 90,000 to 100,000 clones listed, roughly four fifths were seen once; the top ten hold roughly 1.6%. The V and J genes are TRBV19 and TRBJ2-2; 10 bases align to TRBD1. The clonotype comes from an adult with an advanced solid tumor such as melanoma, head and neck, liver or kidney cancer. This sample comprised CD4+ or CD8+ T cells sorted from blood, obtained in a trial of the OX40 agonist ivuxolimab. CDR3 sequence reads: CASKRGQGSGELFF. The CDR3 nucleotides are TGTGCCAGTAAAAGGGGACAGGGGAGCGGGGAGCTGTTTTTT. Combining the CDR3 with reference TRBV19 and TRBJ2-2 gives the whole variable domain DGGITQSPKYLFRKEGQNVTLSCEQNLNHDAMYWYRQDPGQGLRLIYYSQIVNDFQKGDIAEGYSVSREKKESFPLTVTSAQKNPTAFYLCASKRGQGSGELFFGEGSRLTVL.